The 26 T cell receptor beta chains below come from one sample, sequenced in a study of OX40 agonist ivuxolimab in advanced cancers. The repertoire was sequenced with immunoSEQ multiplex PCR; TCRdb's copy has only in-frame clones and lacks some. Of approximately 60,000 clones in the sample, approximately 84% were seen once. The material sequenced was CD4+ or CD8+ T cells sorted from blood, taken in a trial of the OX40 agonist ivuxolimab. The receptors here all came from an adult with an advanced solid tumor such as melanoma, head and neck, liver or kidney cancer.

J is TRBJ2-3 and V is TRBV7-9, with D possibly called TRBD1 or TRBD2 (5 bases each). CDR1 is SEHNR and CDR2 is FQNEAQ in the germline V gene (reference sequence). This CDR3 contains 16 residues. V shed 2 bases and J shed 2 bases, with 14 bases lying between them. CDR3 nucleotides: TGTGCCAGCAGCTTAAGTCGGGGCCTGAACACAGATACGCAGTATTTT. Its protein is CASSLSRGLNTDTQYF. Full variable domain (rest looked up from reference TRBV7-9 and TRBJ2-3): DTGVSQNPRHKITKRGQNVTFRCDPISEHNRLYWYRQTLGQGPEFLTYFQNEAQLEKSRLLSDRFSAERPKGSFSTLEIQRTEQGDSAMYLCASSLSRGLNTDTQYFGPGTRLTVL.

This clone appeared a single time. V and J are TRBV7-3 and TRBJ1-4; weak D call: TRBD1 (6 bases). Per germline, CDR1 SGHTA and CDR2 FQGTGA. V was cut by 2 bases and J by 5 bases, with 12 bases left in between. CDR3 length equals 15 residues. For the CDR3, the DNA is TGTGCCAGCAGCTTAGGGGGCGGAATAAATGAAAAACTGTTTTTT. This sequence encodes CASSLGGGINEKLFF.

CDR3 nucleotides: TGTGCCAGCAGTGTTTGGGGGGCGCAGGGCTACACCTTC. Protein: CASSVWGAQGYTF. The chain uses TRBV2 and TRBJ1-2; maybe TRBD1 (6 bases). The CDR3 consists of 13 residues. V was cut by 4 bases and J by 8 bases, with 14 bases left in between. CDR1 and CDR2 (germline): SNHLY, FYNNEI.

The chain recombines TRBV10-3 with TRBJ2-3; D ambiguous. Germline CDR1 ENHRY, CDR2 SYGVKD. This CDR3 comprises 15 residues. V lost 2 bases and J 1 base, leaving 10 bases between the germline ends. CDR3 nucleotides: TGTGCCATCAGTGAGCCCGGGTATGGCACAGATACGCAGTATTTT. Translating it yields CAISEPGYGTDTQYF.

CDR3 sequence: CASSHGTEGIYEQYF. DNA for the CDR3: TGTGCCAGCAGCCACGGGACAGAGGGAATCTACGAGCAGTACTTC. The chain carries TRBV4-2 and TRBJ2-7, with TRBD1 matching over 7 bases. The germline gives CDR1 LGHNA, CDR2 YNFKEQ. This CDR3 has 15 residues. The trim removed 3 bases at V and 3 bases at J, leaving 8 bases unmatched.

This sequence joins TRBV9 and TRBJ2-1, with D unresolved. With 4 bases removed from V and 5 bases from J, the gap between germline ends came to 16 bases. CDR1 and CDR2 from the germline V gene are SGDLS and YYNGEE. The CDR3 covers 15 residues. The CDR3 DNA reads TGTGCCAGCAGCCCCCGACAATACCCTAACAATGAGCAGTTCTTC. Encoded protein: CASSPRQYPNNEQFF. The full variable domain, with the rest looked up from reference TRBV9 and TRBJ2-1, is DSGVTQTPKHLITATGQRVTLRCSPRSGDLSVYWYQQSLDQGLQFLIQYYNGEERAKGNILERFSAQQFPDLHSELNLSSLELGDSALYFCASSPRQYPNNEQFFGPGTRLTVL.

This clone has a handful of counts. The chain uses TRBV6-5 and TRBJ1-6, with D uncertain. V was trimmed by 2 bases and J by 3 bases, leaving 8 bases between them. The V gene's germline CDR1 is MNHEY and CDR2 SVGAGI. The CDR3 sequence is 15 residues long. Here the CDR3 reads CASSYGSSYNSPLHF. Here the CDR3 DNA reads TGTGCCAGCAGTTACGGTAGCAGCTATAATTCACCCCTCCACTTT.

This clone turned up a few times. The chain joins TRBV25-1 to TRBJ2-4; D possibly uses TRBD1 or TRBD2 (5 bases each). Trimming removed 5 bases from V and 7 bases from J, with 18 bases in between. The CDR3 length is 15 residues. In germline, CDR1 is MGHDK, CDR2 SYGVNS. CDR3 amino acids: CASSTRDPKGNIQYF. The CDR3 DNA is TGTGCCAGCAGTACACGGGACCCAAAGGGTAACATTCAGTACTTC.

V gene TRBV4-2 combines with J gene TRBJ2-5, with 12 bases fitting TRBD2. This CDR3 has 18 amino acids. J was trimmed by 4 bases and V by 1 base; bases with no gene match: 10. CDR1 is LGHNA, CDR2 YNFKEQ, per germline. The CDR3 sequence: CASSQVPSGRAKGETQYF. CDR3 in DNA: TGTGCCAGCAGCCAAGTCCCTAGCGGGAGGGCCAAGGGAGAGACCCAGTACTTC.

This clone showed up just once. The chain uses TRBV4-1 and TRBJ1-3; a possible D gene is TRBD1 (5 bases). Germline V gene sequence: CDR1 MGHRA, CDR2 YSYEKL. This CDR3 contains 15 residues. The V and J ends lost 3 bases and 1 base respectively, with 10 bases between them. The CDR3, as DNA: TGCGCCAGCAGCCAGGCTGGGGGATCTGGAAACACCATATATTTT. Translation: CASSQAGGSGNTIYF.

The chain carries TRBV11-2 and TRBJ1-4; D call uncertain. V shed 1 base and J shed 6 bases, with 3 bases lying between them. Germline V gives CDR1 SGHAT, CDR2 FQNNGV. The CDR3 extends over 12 amino acids. CDR3 nucleotide sequence: TGTGCCAGCAGCTTAGTGGATGAAAAACTGTTTTTT. This encodes CASSLVDEKLFF.

This chain uses TRBV6-1 with TRBJ1-4; perhaps TRBD1 as D (6 bases). Germline V gene sequence: CDR1 MNHNS, CDR2 SASEGT. The CDR3 extends over 12 amino acids. Trimming cost V 8 bases and J 8 bases, with 12 bases left between them. CDR3 DNA sequence: TGTGCCAGCGGGCGGGACATGGAAAAACTGTTTTTT. Its protein product is CASGRDMEKLFF.

The chain is built from TRBV6-1 and TRBJ2-5, with 7 bases fitting TRBD2. The trim removed 6 bases at V and 4 bases at J, leaving 5 bases unmatched. Germline CDR1 and CDR2: MNHNS and SASEGT. This CDR3 region has 13 residues. For the CDR3, the DNA is TGTGCCAGCAGGCTGGGGGGGGGAGAGACCCAGTACTTC. Translated, it gives CASRLGGGETQYF.

The J gene is TRBJ2-7, the V gene TRBV6-5; no clear D gene. Trimming took off 0 bases at V and 0 bases at J, with 9 bases between the two ends. The CDR3 sequence is 15 residues long. From germline, CDR1 is MNHEY and CDR2 SVGAGI. CDR3 sequence reads: CASSYSAWTSYEQYF. DNA of the CDR3: TGTGCCAGCAGTTACTCGGCCTGGACCTCCTACGAGCAGTACTTC.

This clone was picked up a small number of times. V gene TRBV6-5 combines with J gene TRBJ2-4, with a possible D match to TRBD1 (6 bases). The germline gives CDR1 MNHEY, CDR2 SVGAGI. The CDR3 sequence is 15 residues long. The V gene lost 4 bases and the J gene lost 0 bases, with 10 bases spanning the gap. Here the CDR3 DNA reads TGTGCCAGCAGTTCAGGGGCGCTAGCCAAAAACATTCAGTACTTC. This encodes CASSSGALAKNIQYF.

CDR3 residues: CASSLFGAGGEQYF. Written as DNA, the CDR3 is TGCGCCAGCAGCCTTTTCGGGGCAGGGGGCGAGCAGTACTTC. The chain is built from TRBV4-1 and TRBJ2-7; 7 positions agree with TRBD1. This CDR3 spans 14 amino acids. The trim removed 4 bases at V and 6 bases at J, leaving 9 bases unmatched. The germline CDR1 and CDR2 sequences are MGHRA and YSYEKL.

The V and J genes are TRBV18 and TRBJ2-1; no firm D call. Germline loops: CDR1 KGHSH, CDR2 LQKENI. V was clipped by 3 bases and J by 7 bases, with 13 bases between them. CDR3 length: 14 amino acids. This chain's CDR3 is CASSPQVQVNEQFF. The CDR3 DNA is TGTGCCAGCTCACCTCAAGTCCAGGTGAATGAGCAGTTCTTC.

V is TRBV20-1 and J is TRBJ2-7; D is unresolved. CDR3 length: 11 residues. The V end lost 3 bases, the J end lost 5 bases, and 8 bases lay between the germline ends. Germline V gene lookup returns CDR1 DFQATT and CDR2 SNEGSKA (reference sequence). The CDR3 DNA is TGCAGTGCTAGTTCTTGGAACGAGCAGTACTTC. It specifies CSASSWNEQYF.

The gene calls are TRBV2 and TRBJ2-1, with 12 bases that match TRBD2. Germline V CDR1 and CDR2: SNHLY, FYNNEI. The J segment lost 5 bases and the V segment lost 8 bases, leaving 7 bases of the junction unmatched. The CDR3 loop spans 15 amino acids. CDR3 bases: TGTGCCAGCCAGGCGGGACTAGCGGGCCACAATGAGCAGTTCTTC. Encoded protein: CASQAGLAGHNEQFF. The full variable domain, with the rest looked up from reference TRBV2 and TRBJ2-1, is EPEVTQTPSHQVTQMGQEVILRCVPISNHLYFYWYRQILGQKVEFLVSFYNNEISEKSEIFDDQFSVERPDGSNFTLKIRSTKLEDSAMYFCASQAGLAGHNEQFFGPGTRLTVL.

The chain recombines TRBV19 with TRBJ1-5; no clear D. The V gene's germline CDR1 is LNHDA and CDR2 SQIVND (reference sequence). The CDR3 runs to 14 residues. The V end lost 0 bases, the J end lost 8 bases, and 11 bases lay between the germline ends. In nucleotides, the CDR3 is TGTGCCAGTAGTATAGAGGCGGTCCCGGAGCCCCAGCATTTT. It yields the protein CASSIEAVPEPQHF.

This chain links TRBV2 with TRBJ2-4; 7 bases agree with TRBD2. The germline V gene encodes CDR1 SNHLY and CDR2 FYNNEI. This CDR3 spans 12 amino acids. Trimming at V came to 6 bases and at J to 8 bases, leaving 4 bases not matched to a gene. The CDR3 loop is CASSGLVDIQYF. CDR3 nucleotide sequence: TGTGCCAGCAGCGGACTAGTGGACATTCAGTACTTC.

The chain links TRBV29-1 to TRBJ1-4; no clear D. This CDR3 has 14 residues. V was cut by 6 bases and J by 0 bases, with 11 bases left in between. CDR1 and CDR2 from the germline V gene are SQVTM and ANQGSEA. DNA for the CDR3: TGCAGCGTACCCGGACCTGCAACTAATGAAAAACTGTTTTTT. Encoded protein: CSVPGPATNEKLFF.

The chain employs TRBV6-5 and TRBJ2-7, with D possibly matching TRBD1 (6 bases). V was pared by 6 bases and J by 0 bases, with 12 bases between. This CDR3 has 14 amino acids. The V gene's germline CDR1 is MNHEY and CDR2 SVGAGI. CDR3 DNA sequence: TGTGCCAGCAGGGCCCGGGACACCTCCTACGAGCAGTACTTC. Amino acids: CASRARDTSYEQYF.

This chain links TRBV30 with TRBJ1-2; D is unresolved. V lost 5 bases and J 4 bases, leaving 11 bases between the germline ends. The length of the CDR3 is 12 residues. Per the germline V gene, CDR1 is GTSNPN and CDR2 is SVGIG (reference sequence). The CDR3 sequence is CAWQRDAYGYTF. The CDR3 DNA sequence: TGTGCCTGGCAGAGGGATGCCTATGGCTACACCTTC.

This chain joins TRBV9 and TRBJ2-1; 8 bases line up with TRBD1. V shed 3 bases, J shed 4 bases, and the junction held 6 bases outside the gene matches. Germline V CDR1 and CDR2: SGDLS, YYNGEE. This CDR3 is built from 15 residues. This chain's CDR3 is CASSAEQGGYNEQFF. The CDR3 DNA sequence: TGTGCCAGCAGCGCCGAACAGGGGGGTTACAATGAGCAGTTCTTC.

The J gene is TRBJ2-5, the V gene TRBV10-3, with 13 positions matching TRBD2. The CDR3 has 18 amino acids. CDR1 is ENHRY and CDR2 is SYGVKD in the germline V gene. J gave up 4 bases and V 10 bases, and 18 bases lay outside the gene matches. In DNA, the CDR3 is TGTGCCACTGGGGCCGGGACAGGGGGACTAGCGGGAACAGAGACCCAGTACTTC. Protein: CATGAGTGGLAGTETQYF.